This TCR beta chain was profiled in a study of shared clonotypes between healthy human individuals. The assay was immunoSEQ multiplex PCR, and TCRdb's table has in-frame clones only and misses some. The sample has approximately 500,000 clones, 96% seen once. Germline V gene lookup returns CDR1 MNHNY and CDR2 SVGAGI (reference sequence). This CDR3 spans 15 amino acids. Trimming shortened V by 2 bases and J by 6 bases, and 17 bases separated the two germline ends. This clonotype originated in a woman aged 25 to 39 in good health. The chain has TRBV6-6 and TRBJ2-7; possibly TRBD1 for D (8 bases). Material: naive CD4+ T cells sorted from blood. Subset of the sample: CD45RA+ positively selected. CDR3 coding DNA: TGTGCCAGCAGTTACGTTCGGACAGGGAGGGGCGAGCAGTACTTC. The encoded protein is CASSYVRTGRGEQYF.